The clone carrying this T cell receptor (beta chain) showed up just a few times. What it binds is unknown. The data were taken from a study of response to subunit inactivated influenza vaccine. MiXCR, applied by TCRdb to the RT-PCR reads, yields one record per CDR3 protein. The sample lists 600,000 to 700,000 distinct CDR3 sequences, 14% seen once, with roughly 7.6% in the top ten. CDR1 is DFQATT, CDR2 SNEGSKA, per germline (reference sequence). The CDR3 contains 14 residues. V was cut by 6 bases and J by 4 bases, with 18 bases left in between. Study observations and caveats: The authors suggested that every seasonal influenza vaccination recruits few new T cells.

The source material was PBMCs from blood, sampled about 14 days before vaccination. This chain connects TRBV20-1 to TRBJ1-2; possibly TRBD1 for D (5 bases). The receptor was isolated from a man in his fifties who received an inactivated influenza vaccine. The CDR3 sequence is CSAPAGTVFYGYTF. DNA of the CDR3: TGCAGTGCCCCAGCCGGGACGGTATTCTATGGCTACACCTTC.